These 16 T cell receptor beta chains share one sample of origin, sequenced in a study of blood T cell repertoires in COVID-19. Assay: immunoSEQ multiplex PCR; the TCRdb copy retains only in-frame clones and omits some. The data contain about 290,000 clones, 85% of them singletons. Sequenced material: peripheral blood. These receptors were collected from a woman aged 45 to 65 with active or convalescent COVID-19.

This clone was detected a few times. The chain couples TRBV29-1 to TRBJ1-2, with a weak D call TRBD1 (6 bases). The CDR3 is 14 amino acids. Germline V gives CDR1 SQVTM, CDR2 ANQGSEA. V was cut by 2 bases and J by 7 bases, with 17 bases left in between. The CDR3 here is CSVERGGRLSGYTF. CDR3 nucleotides: TGCAGCGTTGAACGGGGGGGGCGATTGTCTGGCTACACCTTC.

This chain uses TRBV28 with TRBJ2-7, with 13 bases matching TRBD2. Germline CDR1 reads MDHEN; CDR2 reads SYDVKM. The CDR3 contains 15 residues. V trimming: 7 bases; J trimming: 3 bases; junction bases outside the gene matches: 6. The CDR3 is CASIKTSGGFYEQYF. CDR3 DNA sequence: TGTGCCAGCATCAAGACTAGCGGGGGGTTCTACGAGCAGTACTTC.

The V and J genes are TRBV6-4 and TRBJ2-2; 7 nucleotides align to TRBD1. The CDR3 is 13 residues long. The V and J ends lost 4 bases and 7 bases, in that order; junction bases with no gene match: 3. The germline V gene has CDR1 MRHNA and CDR2 SNTAGT. This CDR3 is CASSATGDGELFF. The CDR3 nucleotides read TGTGCCAGCAGTGCCACAGGGGACGGGGAGCTGTTTTTT.

The V and J genes are TRBV3-1 (or the pseudogene TRBV3-2) and TRBJ1-6; 9 bases are a match to TRBD1. The CDR3 is 13 residues long. Unmatched junction bases numbered 5, after V lost 7 bases and J lost 10 bases. CDR1 is LGHDT and CDR2 is YNNKEL in the germline V gene (reference sequence). The CDR3, as DNA: TGTGCCAGCACACGGACAGGGGACTCACCCCTCCACTTT. Its protein is CASTRTGDSPLHF.

This clone was counted once. This chain joins TRBV28 and TRBJ1-5; D is ambiguous. V shed 5 bases and J shed 11 bases, with 19 bases lying between them. Germline V gene sequence: CDR1 MDHEN, CDR2 SYDVKM. The CDR3 runs to 14 residues. The CDR3, as DNA: TGTGCCAGCAGTCCGCCGCCCAGGCGCGCGTCCCAGCATTTT. It translates to CASSPPPRRASQHF.

The chain joins TRBV5-8 to TRBJ1-2; no clear D. Germline CDR1 is SGHTS and CDR2 is YDEGEE. The CDR3 contains 13 residues. V was trimmed by 0 bases and J by 5 bases, leaving 8 bases between them. CDR3 DNA sequence: TGTGCCAGCAGCTTGGACAGTGCATATGGCTACACCTTC. This gives the protein CASSLDSAYGYTF. The full variable domain, in which reference TRBV5-8 and TRBJ1-2 provide the parts outside the CDR3, is EAGVTQSPTHLIKTRGQQATLRCSPISGHTSVYWYQQALGLGLQFLLWYDEGEERNRGNFPPRFSGRQFPNYSSELNVNALELEDSALYLCASSLDSAYGYTFGSGTRLTVV.

J is TRBJ2-2 and V is TRBV6-5; no clear D gene. CDR1 and CDR2 from the germline V gene are MNHEY and SVGAGI. Trimming pared 10 bases from V and 2 bases from J, leaving 14 bases between. The CDR3 is 14 amino acids. The CDR3 reads CATMGSLNTGELFF. CDR3 bases: TGTGCCACCATGGGTAGCCTCAACACCGGGGAGCTGTTTTTT.

The V call is TRBV25-1, the J call TRBJ2-1; 10 nucleotides agree with TRBD2. With 9 bases clipped from V and 4 bases from J, the junction kept 9 bases outside the gene matches. CDR3 length: 15 amino acids. Looked up from germline, CDR1 is MGHDK and CDR2 is SYGVNS. CDR3 protein: CASIAGGSYYNEQFF. The CDR3 DNA follows: TGTGCCAGTATAGCGGGAGGTAGTTATTACAATGAGCAGTTCTTC.

This CDR3 reads CASSFRYGYTF. In nucleotides, the CDR3 is TGTGCCAGCAGTTTCCGCTATGGCTACACCTTC. The chain links TRBV28 to TRBJ1-2; D is uncertain. The CDR3 length is 11 residues. V lost 3 bases to trimming and J lost 4 bases, with 3 bases between them. Germline V gene data show CDR1 as MDHEN and CDR2 as SYDVKM.

This clone occurred a few times. This chain joins TRBV3-1 (or the pseudogene TRBV3-2) and TRBJ2-7; 9 nucleotides align to TRBD2. The CDR3 runs 15 residues. J gave up 6 bases and V 3 bases, and 9 bases lay outside the gene matches. CDR1 and CDR2 from the germline V gene are LGHDT and YNNKEL (reference sequence). For the CDR3, the DNA is TGTGCCAGCAGCCAGAAAGCGGGAGGCCCGGGCGAGCAGTACTTC. Amino acid sequence: CASSQKAGGPGEQYF.

This chain links TRBV5-4 with TRBJ2-7, with 8 bases matching TRBD2. The CDR3 extends over 17 amino acids. Germline CDR1 and CDR2: SGHNT and YYREEE (reference sequence). With V trimmed by 0 bases and J by 5 bases, 13 bases remained unmatched. For the CDR3, the DNA is TGTGCCAGCAGCTTGGAGGGGTGGGGGACTAGATATAACGAGCAGTACTTC. Protein product: CASSLEGWGTRYNEQYF.

This clone has only one observation. The chain has TRBV5-1 and TRBJ1-2, with 7 bases lining up with TRBD1. The germline V gene encodes CDR1 SGHRS and CDR2 YFSETQ. The CDR3 length is 13 residues. V trimming: 3 bases; J trimming: 2 bases; junction bases outside the gene matches: 1. The CDR3, as DNA: TGCGCCAGCAGCTCACAGGGGAACTATGGCTACACCTTC. Amino acids: CASSSQGNYGYTF.

The V call is TRBV5-5, the J call TRBJ2-5; 8 nucleotides agree with TRBD1. The CDR3 totals 16 residues. Germline V gene lookup returns CDR1 SGHKS and CDR2 YYEKEE (reference sequence). Germline trimming cut 0 bases from V and 5 bases from J; bases unmatched to any gene: 9. The CDR3 here is CASSLGSTGAGETQYF. Here the CDR3 DNA reads TGTGCCAGCAGCTTGGGGTCGACAGGGGCAGGGGAGACCCAGTACTTC.

The rearrangement joins TRBV5-1 to TRBJ2-7; 8 bases map to TRBD1. Looked up from germline, CDR1 is SGHRS and CDR2 is YFSETQ. This CDR3 contains 15 residues. Trimming at V came to 4 bases and at J to 4 bases, leaving 10 bases not matched to a gene. The CDR3 coding sequence is TGCGCCAGCAGCCCGGGCGGTACAGGGGGTTACGAGCAGTACTTC. The encoded protein is CASSPGGTGGYEQYF.

On this clone itself: This specimen includes other DNA sequences encoding the same CDR3. The chain uses TRBV30 and TRBJ1-5; no clear D gene. The CDR3 loop spans 14 amino acids. CDR1 and CDR2 (germline): GTSNPN, SVGIG (reference sequence). V shed 0 bases and J shed 6 bases, with 12 bases lying between them. CDR3: CAWSVGGKGQPQHF. The CDR3 DNA sequence: TGTGCCTGGAGTGTCGGAGGGAAGGGTCAGCCCCAGCATTTT.

The chain uses TRBV24-1 and TRBJ1-2; TRBD1 aligns across 8 bases. This CDR3 has 13 residues. CDR1 and CDR2 from the germline V gene are KGHDR and SFDVKD. V was pared by 9 bases and J by 4 bases, with 6 bases of the junction left unmatched. In DNA form, the CDR3 reads TGTGCCACCTCAGGGGGCGCGGGCTATGGCTACACCTTC. This codes for CATSGGAGYGYTF.